This T cell receptor beta chain was captured by sequencing in a study of Ad26.COV2.S vaccination and SARS-CoV-2 variants. General study findings and limits: Total T cell responses, in the TCR breadth and depth analyses, may have been underestimated.

Treatment indicated: around 19 received Ad26.COV2.S at low or high dose, single or two shots; about 5 received placebo; per-sample allocation not given. Day 63 after the first injection of vaccine or placebo was the sampling time. The individual, an adult aged 18-55 years, was a donor in Boston. A note on this clone: The target antigen is unknown.

TCRdb's copy holds only in-frame clones and misses some; the assay was immunoSEQ multiplex PCR. The data contain more than 250,000 clones, about 89% of them seen just once; the ten biggest clones take up 2.5% to 3.5%. CDR3 length: 18 residues. V was pared by 4 bases and J by 4 bases, with 16 bases of the junction left unmatched. The rearrangement links TRBV23-1 to TRBJ2-5; 9 nucleotides agree with TRBD1. TRBV23-1 is assigned to the ORF class and has an uncertain function. This TCR was sampled from a person between 18 and 60 years old who received the Ad26.COV2.S COVID-19 vaccine or a placebo. The source material was peripheral blood, sampled in a trial of Ad26.COV2.S vaccine versus placebo. CDR3 loop: CASSRQNPGTGSRETQYF. The CDR3 DNA reads TGCGCCAGCAGTCGACAAAATCCAGGGACAGGGTCAAGAGAGACCCAGTACTTC.